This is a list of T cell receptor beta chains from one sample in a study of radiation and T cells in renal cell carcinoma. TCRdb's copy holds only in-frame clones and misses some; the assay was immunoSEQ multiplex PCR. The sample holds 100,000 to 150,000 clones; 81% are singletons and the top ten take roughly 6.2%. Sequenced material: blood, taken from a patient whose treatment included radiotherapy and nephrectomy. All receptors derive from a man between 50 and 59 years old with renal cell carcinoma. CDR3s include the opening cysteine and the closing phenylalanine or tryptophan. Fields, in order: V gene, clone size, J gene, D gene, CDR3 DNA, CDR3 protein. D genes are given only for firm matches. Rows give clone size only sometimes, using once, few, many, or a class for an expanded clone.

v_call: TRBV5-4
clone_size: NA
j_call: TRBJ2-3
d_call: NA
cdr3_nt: TGTGCCAGCAGCTCGGATGACAGAATAACCACAGATACGCAGTATTTT
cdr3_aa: CASSSDDRITTDTQYF

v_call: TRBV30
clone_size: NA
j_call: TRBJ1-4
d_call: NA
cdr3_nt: TGTGCCTGGAGTGGGGGAAACATTAATGAAAAACTGTTTTTT
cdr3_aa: CAWSGGNINEKLFF

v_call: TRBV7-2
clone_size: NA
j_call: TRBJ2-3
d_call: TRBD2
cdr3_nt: TGTGCCAGCAGCTTAGAACTAGCGGGGGGGGTGAATACGCAGTATTTT
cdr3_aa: CASSLELAGGVNTQYF

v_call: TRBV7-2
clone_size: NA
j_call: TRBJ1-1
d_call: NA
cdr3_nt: TGTGCCAGCAGGTGGAGCATGAACACTGAAGCTTTCTTT
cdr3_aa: CASRWSMNTEAFF

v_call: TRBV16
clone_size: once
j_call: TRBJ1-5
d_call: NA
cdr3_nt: TGTGCCAGCAGCCAATCGGAAGATCAGCCCCAGCATTTT
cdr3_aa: CASSQSEDQPQHF

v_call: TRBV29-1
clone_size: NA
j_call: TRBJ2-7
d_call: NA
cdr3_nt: TGCAGCGTTGAAACGGACGGTCCCTACGAGCAGTACTTC
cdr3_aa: CSVETDGPYEQYF

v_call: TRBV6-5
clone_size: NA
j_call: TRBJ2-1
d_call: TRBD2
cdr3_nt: TGTGCCAGCAGTCAGCCGGGACTAGCGGGAGCTGAGCAGTTCTTC
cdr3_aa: CASSQPGLAGAEQFF

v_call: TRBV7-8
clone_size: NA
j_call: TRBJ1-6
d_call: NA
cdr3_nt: TGTGCCAGCGGGCCTGAGACGGATTATAATTCACCCCTCCACTTT
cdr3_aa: CASGPETDYNSPLHF

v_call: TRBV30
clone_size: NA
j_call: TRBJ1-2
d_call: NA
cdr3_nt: TGTGCCTGGAGTATCGAAGCTAACTATGGCTACACCTTC
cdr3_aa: CAWSIEANYGYTF

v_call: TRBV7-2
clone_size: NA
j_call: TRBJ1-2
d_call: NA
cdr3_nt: TGTGCCAGCAGCTCGCAATCGACCATGACAGCCGTCGGCTACACCTTC
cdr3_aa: CASSSQSTMTAVGYTF

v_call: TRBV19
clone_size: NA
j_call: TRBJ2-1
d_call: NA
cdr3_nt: TGTGCCAGTAGTATGCATTCGCTGAATGAGCAGTTCTTC
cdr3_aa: CASSMHSLNEQFF

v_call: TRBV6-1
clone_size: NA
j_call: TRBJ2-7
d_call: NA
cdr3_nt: TGTGCCAGCAGCTGGGAGGCGGCCTACGAGCAGTACTTC
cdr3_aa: CASSWEAAYEQYF

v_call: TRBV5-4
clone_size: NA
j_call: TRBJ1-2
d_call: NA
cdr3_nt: TGTGCCAGCAGCTTGGCAGGCGCGGGAGGCTACACCTTC
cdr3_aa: CASSLAGAGGYTF

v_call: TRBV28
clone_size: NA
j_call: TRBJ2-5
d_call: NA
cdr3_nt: TGTGCCAGCAGTTTACCGGGGAGGAAGACCCAGTACTTC
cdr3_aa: CASSLPGRKTQYF

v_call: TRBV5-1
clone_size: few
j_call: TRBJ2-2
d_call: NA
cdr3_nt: TGCGCCAGCAGCGGTATGGGAGGAGGCACCGGGGAGCTGTTTTTT
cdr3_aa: CASSGMGGGTGELFF

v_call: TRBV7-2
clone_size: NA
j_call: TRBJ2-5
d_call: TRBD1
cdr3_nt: TGTGCCAGCAGCTTAGTTCAGGGGGCAGGAGAGACCCAGTACTTC
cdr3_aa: CASSLVQGAGETQYF

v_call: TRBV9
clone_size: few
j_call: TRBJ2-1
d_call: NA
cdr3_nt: TGTGCCAGCAGCGCCGGAGCCAGCTCCTACAATGAGCAGTTCTTC
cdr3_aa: CASSAGASSYNEQFF

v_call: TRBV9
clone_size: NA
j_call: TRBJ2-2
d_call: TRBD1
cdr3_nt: TGTGCCAGCAGCACACTACAGGGGGCCCCCAACACCGGGGAGCTGTTTTTT
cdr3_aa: CASSTLQGAPNTGELFF

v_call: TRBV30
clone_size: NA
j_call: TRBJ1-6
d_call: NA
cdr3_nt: TGTGCCTGGAGTCCGGGACGGCGAAATTCACCCCTCCACTTT
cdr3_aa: CAWSPGRRNSPLHF

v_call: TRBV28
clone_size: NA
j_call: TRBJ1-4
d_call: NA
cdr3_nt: TGTGCCAGCAGCCACGGCCAGGGTAATGAAAAACTGTTTTTT
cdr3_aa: CASSHGQGNEKLFF

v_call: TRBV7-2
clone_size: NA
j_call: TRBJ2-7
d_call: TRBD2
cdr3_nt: TGTGCCAGCAGCATACCCACTAGCGGGGGGTTCTCCTACGAGCAGTACTTC
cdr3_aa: CASSIPTSGGFSYEQYF

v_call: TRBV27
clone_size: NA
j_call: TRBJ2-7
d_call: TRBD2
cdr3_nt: TGTGCCAGCAGTTTGGGTCTAGCGGCTTACTACGAGCAGTACTTC
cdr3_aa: CASSLGLAAYYEQYF

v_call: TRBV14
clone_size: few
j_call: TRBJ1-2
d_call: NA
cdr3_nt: TGTGCCAGCAGCCCCGTAGCTAACTATGGCTACACCTTC
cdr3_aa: CASSPVANYGYTF

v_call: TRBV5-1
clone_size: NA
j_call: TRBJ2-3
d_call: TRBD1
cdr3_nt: TGCGCCAGCAGAATCAGGGGGCGGGCAAGCACAGATACGCAGTATTTT
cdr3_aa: CASRIRGRASTDTQYF

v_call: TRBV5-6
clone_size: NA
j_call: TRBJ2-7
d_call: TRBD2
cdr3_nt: TGTGCCAGCAGCCCCTGGCCTAGCGGATCCTACGAGCAGTACTTC
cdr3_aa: CASSPWPSGSYEQYF

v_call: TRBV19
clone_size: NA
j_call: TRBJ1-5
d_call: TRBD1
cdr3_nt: TGTGCCAGTAGTAAGAGGACAGGGTTCTCCGTCAATCAGCCCCAGCATTTT
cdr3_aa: CASSKRTGFSVNQPQHF

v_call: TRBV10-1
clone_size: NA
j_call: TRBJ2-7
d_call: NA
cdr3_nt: TGCGCCAGCAGAAGAGGACACGGCTACGAGCAGTACTTC
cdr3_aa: CASRRGHGYEQYF

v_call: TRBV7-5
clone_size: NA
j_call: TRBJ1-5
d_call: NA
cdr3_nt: TGTGCCAGAAGCTTAAGAAACGGGCCTCGGGTCGATCAGCCCCAGCATTTT
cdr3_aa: CARSLRNGPRVDQPQHF

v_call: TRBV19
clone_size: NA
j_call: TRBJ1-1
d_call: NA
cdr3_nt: TGTGCCAGTAGTCCCTGGACAGAGAACACTGAAGCTTTCTTT
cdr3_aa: CASSPWTENTEAFF

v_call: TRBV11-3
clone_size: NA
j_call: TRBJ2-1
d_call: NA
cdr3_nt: TGTGCCAGCAGCTTAAGCCCATCCGTGAACTCCTACAATGAGCAGTTCTTC
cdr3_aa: CASSLSPSVNSYNEQFF